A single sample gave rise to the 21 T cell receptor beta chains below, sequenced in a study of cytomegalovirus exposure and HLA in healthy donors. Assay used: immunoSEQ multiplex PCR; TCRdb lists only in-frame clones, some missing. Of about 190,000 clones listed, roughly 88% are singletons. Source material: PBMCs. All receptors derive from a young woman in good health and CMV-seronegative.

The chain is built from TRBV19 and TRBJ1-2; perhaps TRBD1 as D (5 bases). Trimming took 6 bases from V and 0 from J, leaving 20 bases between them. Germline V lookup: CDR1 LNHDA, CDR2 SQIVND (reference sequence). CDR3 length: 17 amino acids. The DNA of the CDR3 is TGTGCCAGTAGCAGCGAGGGGAGGCCCTTAGCTAACTATGGCTACACCTTC. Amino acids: CASSSEGRPLANYGYTF.

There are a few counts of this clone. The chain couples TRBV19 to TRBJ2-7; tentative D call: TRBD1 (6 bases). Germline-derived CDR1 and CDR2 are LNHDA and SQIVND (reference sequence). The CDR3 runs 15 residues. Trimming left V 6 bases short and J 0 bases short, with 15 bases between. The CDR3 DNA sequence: TGTGCCAGTAGACCGGGACACCAGAGCTCCTACGAGCAGTACTTC. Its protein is CASRPGHQSSYEQYF.

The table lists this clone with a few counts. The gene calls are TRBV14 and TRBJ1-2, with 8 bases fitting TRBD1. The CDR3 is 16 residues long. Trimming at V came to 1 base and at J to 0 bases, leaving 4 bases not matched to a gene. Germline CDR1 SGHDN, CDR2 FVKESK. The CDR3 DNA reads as TGTGCCAGCAGCCAAGGGACAGGGAGGGCTAACTATGGCTACACCTTC. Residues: CASSQGTGRANYGYTF.

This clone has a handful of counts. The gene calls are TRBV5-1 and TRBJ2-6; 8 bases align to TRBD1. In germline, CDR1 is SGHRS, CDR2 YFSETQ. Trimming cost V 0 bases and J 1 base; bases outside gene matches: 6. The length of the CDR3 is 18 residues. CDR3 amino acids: CASSLVQGAGSGANVLTF. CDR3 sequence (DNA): TGCGCCAGCAGCTTGGTGCAGGGGGCAGGGTCTGGGGCCAACGTCCTGACTTTC.

The CDR3 DNA is TGTGCCAGCAGCCAATCGGGGGACAGGACACAGCCCCAGCATTTT. Encoded protein: CASSQSGDRTQPQHF. The rearrangement uses TRBV16 and TRBJ1-5, with 8 bases lining up with TRBD1. The V and J ends lost 0 bases and 7 bases, in that order; junction bases with no gene match: 5. CDR3 length: 15 residues. Germline CDR1 is KGHSY and CDR2 is FQNENV.

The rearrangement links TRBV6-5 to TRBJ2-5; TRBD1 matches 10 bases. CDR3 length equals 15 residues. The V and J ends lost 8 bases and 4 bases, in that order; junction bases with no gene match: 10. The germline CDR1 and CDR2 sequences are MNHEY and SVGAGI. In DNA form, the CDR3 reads TGTGCCAGCCGTATCGGACAGGGGGACATAGAGACCCAGTACTTC. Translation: CASRIGQGDIETQYF.

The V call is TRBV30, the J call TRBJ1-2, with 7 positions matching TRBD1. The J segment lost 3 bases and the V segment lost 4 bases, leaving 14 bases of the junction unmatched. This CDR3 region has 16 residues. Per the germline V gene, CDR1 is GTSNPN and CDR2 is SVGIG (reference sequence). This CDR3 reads CAWKRGDREVDYGYTF. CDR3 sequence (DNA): TGTGCCTGGAAAAGGGGTGACAGGGAGGTGGACTATGGCTACACCTTC.

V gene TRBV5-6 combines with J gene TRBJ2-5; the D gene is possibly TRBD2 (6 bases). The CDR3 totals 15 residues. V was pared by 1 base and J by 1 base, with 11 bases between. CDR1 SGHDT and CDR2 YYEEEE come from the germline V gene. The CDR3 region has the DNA TGTGCCAGCAGCTTGCCTTGGGGACTCCAAGAGACCCAGTACTTC. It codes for CASSLPWGLQETQYF.

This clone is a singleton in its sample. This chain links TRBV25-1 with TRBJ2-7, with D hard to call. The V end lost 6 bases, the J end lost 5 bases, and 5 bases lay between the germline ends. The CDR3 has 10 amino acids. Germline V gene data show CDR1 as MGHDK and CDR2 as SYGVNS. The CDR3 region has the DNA TGTGCCAGCAGCAATGACGAGCAGTACTTC. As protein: CASSNDEQYF.

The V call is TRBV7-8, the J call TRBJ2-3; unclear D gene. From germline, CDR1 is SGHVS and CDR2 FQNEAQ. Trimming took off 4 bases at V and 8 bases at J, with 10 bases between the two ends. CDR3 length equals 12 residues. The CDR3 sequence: CASSYHSGTQYF. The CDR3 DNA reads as TGTGCCAGCAGCTACCACTCCGGTACGCAGTATTTT. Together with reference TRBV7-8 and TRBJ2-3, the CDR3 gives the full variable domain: GAGVSQSPRYKVAKRGQDVALRCDPISGHVSLFWYQQALGQGPEFLTYFQNEAQLDKSGLPSDRFFAERPEGSVSTLKIQRTQQEDSAVYLCASSYHSGTQYFGPGTRLTVL.

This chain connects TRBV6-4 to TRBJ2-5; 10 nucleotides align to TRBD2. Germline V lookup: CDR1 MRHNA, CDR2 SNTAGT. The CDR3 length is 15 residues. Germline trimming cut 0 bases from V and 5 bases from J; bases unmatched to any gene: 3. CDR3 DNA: TGTGCCAGCAGTGACTCAGCGGGGGGGCCGGAGACCCAGTACTTC. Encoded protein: CASSDSAGGPETQYF.

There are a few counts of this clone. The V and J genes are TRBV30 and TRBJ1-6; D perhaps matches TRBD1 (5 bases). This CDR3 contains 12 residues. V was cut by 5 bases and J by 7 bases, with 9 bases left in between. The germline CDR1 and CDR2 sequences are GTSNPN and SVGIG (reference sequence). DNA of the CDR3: TGTGCCTGGGACAGACCCAATTCACCCCTCCACTTT. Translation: CAWDRPNSPLHF.

Here the CDR3 reads CASSPKPGQAPYEQYF. The CDR3 bases are TGCGCCAGCAGCCCAAAGCCGGGACAGGCGCCCTACGAGCAGTACTTC. The gene calls are TRBV5-1 and TRBJ2-7; 8 positions match TRBD1. Per the germline V gene, CDR1 is SGHRS and CDR2 is YFSETQ. There are 16 residues in the CDR3. Losses at the gene ends were 4 bases for V and 2 bases for J; bases not matched to a gene: 11.

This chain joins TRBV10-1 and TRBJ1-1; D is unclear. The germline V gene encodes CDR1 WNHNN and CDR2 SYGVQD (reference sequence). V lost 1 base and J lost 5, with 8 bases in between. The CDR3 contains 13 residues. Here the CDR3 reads CASSEYTYTEAFF. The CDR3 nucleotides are TGCGCCAGCAGTGAGTACACGTATACTGAAGCTTTCTTT.

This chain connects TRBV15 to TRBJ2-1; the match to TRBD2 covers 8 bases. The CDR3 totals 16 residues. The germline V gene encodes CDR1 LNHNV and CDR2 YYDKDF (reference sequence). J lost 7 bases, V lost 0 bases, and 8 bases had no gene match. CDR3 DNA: TGTGCCACCAGCAGAGATATAAGCGGGAGAGGGAATGAGCAGTTCTTC. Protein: CATSRDISGRGNEQFF.

The CDR3 DNA sequence: TGCGCCAGCAGCCACGACAGGGGTTACGAGCAGTACTTC. Its protein is CASSHDRGYEQYF. The chain joins TRBV4-1 to TRBJ2-7; 8 bases agree with TRBD1. The junction had 2 bases not matched to a gene; V was cut back by 3 bases and J by 4 bases. CDR3 length: 13 amino acids. In germline, CDR1 is MGHRA, CDR2 YSYEKL.

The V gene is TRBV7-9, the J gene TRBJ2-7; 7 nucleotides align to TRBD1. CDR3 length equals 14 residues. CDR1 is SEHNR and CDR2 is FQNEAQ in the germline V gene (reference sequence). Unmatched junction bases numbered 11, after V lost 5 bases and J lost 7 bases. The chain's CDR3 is CASSPPQGSGEQYF. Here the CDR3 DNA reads TGTGCCAGCAGCCCCCCACAGGGGTCGGGGGAGCAGTACTTC.

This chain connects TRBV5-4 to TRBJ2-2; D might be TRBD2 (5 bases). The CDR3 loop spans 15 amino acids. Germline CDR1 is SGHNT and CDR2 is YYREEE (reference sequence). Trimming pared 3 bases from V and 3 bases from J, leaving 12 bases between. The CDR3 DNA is TGTGCCAGCAGCTCATATAGCGCCGACACCGGGGAGCTGTTTTTT. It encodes CASSSYSADTGELFF.

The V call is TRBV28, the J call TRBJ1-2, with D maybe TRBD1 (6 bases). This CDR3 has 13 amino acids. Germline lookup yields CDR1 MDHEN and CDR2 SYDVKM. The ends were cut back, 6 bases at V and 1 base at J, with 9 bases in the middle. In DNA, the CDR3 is TGTGCCAGCAGGTCAGGGGTTAACTATGGCTACACCTTC. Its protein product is CASRSGVNYGYTF.

The CDR3 region is CASSQVFATSGSYEQYF. Here the CDR3 DNA reads TGTGCCAGCAGCCAAGTATTTGCAACTAGCGGTTCCTACGAGCAGTACTTC. The chain joins TRBV14 to TRBJ2-7; 8 positions match TRBD2. Trimming removed 1 base from V and 1 base from J; junction bases left unmatched: 9. CDR3 length: 17 amino acids. Per germline, CDR1 SGHDN and CDR2 FVKESK.

The CDR3: CASSEVATNTEAFF. The CDR3, as DNA: TGTGCCAGCAGTGAAGTGGCAACGAACACTGAAGCTTTCTTT. The chain uses TRBV6-1 and TRBJ1-1; D not certain. V was pared by 1 base and J by 1 base, with 7 bases between. The CDR3 loop spans 14 amino acids. The V gene's germline CDR1 is MNHNS and CDR2 SASEGT.